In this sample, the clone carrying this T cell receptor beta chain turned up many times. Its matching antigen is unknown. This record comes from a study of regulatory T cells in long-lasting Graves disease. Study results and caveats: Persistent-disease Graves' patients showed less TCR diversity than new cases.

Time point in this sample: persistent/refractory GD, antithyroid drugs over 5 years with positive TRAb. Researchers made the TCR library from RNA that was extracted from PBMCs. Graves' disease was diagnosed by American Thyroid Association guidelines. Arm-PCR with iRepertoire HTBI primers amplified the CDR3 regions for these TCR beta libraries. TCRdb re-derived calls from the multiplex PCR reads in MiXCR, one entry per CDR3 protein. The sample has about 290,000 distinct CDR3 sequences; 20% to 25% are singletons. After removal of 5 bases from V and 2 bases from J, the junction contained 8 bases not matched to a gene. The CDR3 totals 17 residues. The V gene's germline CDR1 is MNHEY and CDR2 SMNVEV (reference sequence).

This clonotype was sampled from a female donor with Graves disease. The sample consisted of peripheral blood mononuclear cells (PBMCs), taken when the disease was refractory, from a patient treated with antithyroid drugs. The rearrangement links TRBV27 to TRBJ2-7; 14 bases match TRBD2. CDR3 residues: CASSEPGLAGEPYEQYF. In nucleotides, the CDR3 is TGTGCCAGCAGTGAACCGGGACTAGCGGGAGAACCCTACGAGCAGTACTTC.